These 28 T cell receptor beta chains were all obtained from the same sample, sequenced in a study of T-cell memory formation after mild COVID-19. From the 5' RACE reads, TCRdb called clonotypes with MiXCR, one entry per CDR3 protein. The data show roughly 150,000 distinct CDR3 sequences, 13% to 15% seen once. The sequenced material came from PBMCs or a T cell subset sorted from them (not recorded which). Receptors originate from an adult woman who had mild COVID-19 (a few samples of this study predate the infection). Cell type and time point are not known.

This clonotype was seen a few times. The rearrangement joins TRBV12-3 or TRBV12-4 to TRBJ2-7, with TRBD2 as a possible D gene (6 bases). The V end lost 7 bases, the J end lost 8 bases, and 18 bases lay between the germline ends. There are 13 residues in the CDR3. CDR3 DNA: TGTGCCAGCACCCGGGACTCCGGAGGCCAGCAGTACTTC. It is translated as CASTRDSGGQQYF.

This chain connects TRBV27 to TRBJ2-1; 12 bases line up with TRBD2. Germline CDR1 MNHEY, CDR2 SMNVEV (reference sequence). V gave up 4 bases and J gave up 7 bases; unmatched junction bases: 2. CDR3 length: 14 amino acids. The CDR3 DNA reads TGTGCCAGCAGTTCGGGGACTAGCGGGAATGAGCAGTTCTTC. It translates to CASSSGTSGNEQFF.

The chain carries TRBV11-3 and TRBJ1-1, with unresolved D. In germline, CDR1 is SGHNT, CDR2 YENEEA. The V gene lost 1 base and the J gene lost 0 bases, with 9 bases spanning the gap. This CDR3 comprises 15 residues. The chain's CDR3 is CASSLGEPLNTEAFF. The DNA for the CDR3 is TGTGCCAGCAGCTTAGGGGAGCCCCTGAACACTGAAGCTTTCTTT. Looking up the rest from reference TRBV11-3 and TRBJ1-1 gives the full variable domain: EAGVVQSPRYKIIEKKQPVAFWCNPISGHNTLYWYLQNLGQGPELLIRYENEEAVDDSQLPKDRFSAERLKGVDSTLKIQPAELGDSAVYLCASSLGEPLNTEAFFGQGTRLTVV.

This clonotype came up many times. The chain recombines TRBV7-9 with TRBJ2-7; TRBD1 matches 7 bases. The V gene's germline CDR1 is SEHNR and CDR2 FQNEAQ (reference sequence). V shed 1 base and J 0 bases; nucleotides not matched to a gene: 3. This CDR3 contains 15 residues. CDR3 region: CASSLEAGGSYEQYF. DNA of the CDR3: TGTGCCAGCAGCTTAGAGGCAGGGGGCTCCTACGAGCAGTACTTC.

The V and J genes are TRBV4-2 and TRBJ1-5, with 11 positions matching TRBD1. CDR3 size: 16 residues. The trim removed 0 bases at V and 2 bases at J, leaving 0 bases unmatched. From germline, CDR1 is LGHNA and CDR2 YNFKEQ. In DNA form, the CDR3 reads TGTGCCAGCAGCCAAGAGGGACAGGGGGGCAATCAGCCCCAGCATTTT. This sequence encodes CASSQEGQGGNQPQHF.

The chain recombines TRBV24-1 with TRBJ2-5, with D maybe TRBD1 (7 bases). CDR1 is KGHDR, CDR2 SFDVKD, per germline. Between the trimmed V and J ends, which lost 9 bases and 3 bases, there was a span of 13 bases. This CDR3 is built from 13 residues. CDR3 coding DNA: TGTGCCACCGGAGGGACAGAAAAAGAGACCCAGTACTTC. Amino acids: CATGGTEKETQYF.

This clonotype was found a few times. This rearrangement joins TRBV7-9 to TRBJ2-7; TRBD1 matches 8 bases. The length of the CDR3 is 16 residues. Germline V gene lookup returns CDR1 SEHNR and CDR2 FQNEAQ (reference sequence). Germline trimming cut 1 base from V and 3 bases from J; bases unmatched to any gene: 8. DNA for the CDR3: TGTGCCAGCAGCTTAGAGCAGGGGGCTGGGTTCTACGAGCAGTACTTC. As protein: CASSLEQGAGFYEQYF.

This clonotype turned up a few times. This sequence joins TRBV7-8 and TRBJ2-5; perhaps TRBD1 as D (6 bases). CDR1 SGHVS and CDR2 FQNEAQ come from the germline V gene. V was trimmed by 3 bases and J by 5 bases, leaving 13 bases between them. This CDR3 region has 14 residues. The chain's CDR3 is CASSFSGTLETQYF. CDR3 DNA: TGTGCCAGCAGCTTCTCCGGGACATTGGAGACCCAGTACTTC.

The chain combines TRBV6-5 with TRBJ1-2; 7 bases are shared with TRBD1. Germline V gene data show CDR1 as MNHEY and CDR2 as SVGAGI. This CDR3 has 14 residues. V shed 6 bases, J shed 3 bases, and the junction held 7 bases outside the gene matches. The CDR3 nucleotides read TGTGCCAGCAGCCGACAGGGAACCTACTATGGCTACACCTTC. Translating gives CASSRQGTYYGYTF.

This clonotype occurred a few times. J is TRBJ2-3 and V is TRBV2; D uncertain. In germline, CDR1 is SNHLY, CDR2 FYNNEI. V was cut by 7 bases and J by 0 bases, with 8 bases left in between. The CDR3 is made up of 13 amino acids. DNA of the CDR3: TGTGCCAGCAAGGCACGAAGCACAGATACGCAGTATTTT. As protein: CASKARSTDTQYF.

This clonotype came up a few times. The chain combines TRBV5-4 with TRBJ2-3; a weak D match, TRBD1 (5 bases). This CDR3 contains 14 residues. Germline V gene sequence: CDR1 SGHNT, CDR2 YYREEE (reference sequence). V lost 2 bases, J lost 6 bases, and 13 bases lay in between. Written as DNA, the CDR3 is TGTGCCAGCAGCTTAAAGACAGCTTCGGATACGCAGTATTTT. Protein: CASSLKTASDTQYF.

This rearrangement joins TRBV12-3 or TRBV12-4 to TRBJ2-5, with 9 nucleotides matching TRBD2. The CDR3 runs to 13 residues. The junction had 3 bases not matched to a gene; V was cut back by 6 bases and J by 4 bases. The CDR3 DNA is TGTGCCAGCAGGGCGGGAGGGCGAGAGACCCAGTACTTC. Its protein product is CASRAGGRETQYF.

The table lists this clonotype with a few counts. This rearrangement joins TRBV7-9 to TRBJ1-3, with D unclear. Germline CDR1 and CDR2: SEHNR and FQNEAQ (reference sequence). The CDR3 has 15 amino acids. The V end was cut by 1 base, the J end by 0 bases, with 7 bases between. The CDR3 DNA follows: TGTGCCAGCAGCTTAGATGCCTTCTCTGGAAACACCATATATTTT. It is translated as CASSLDAFSGNTIYF.

The table lists this clonotype with a few counts. The chain combines TRBV12-3 or TRBV12-4 with TRBJ2-1, with TRBD1 identical over 11 bases. This CDR3 is built from 15 residues. J lost 6 bases, V lost 6 bases, and 7 bases had no gene match. CDR3 nucleotides: TGTGCCAGCAGACCCCGGGGGACAGGGGGCAATGAGCAGTTCTTC. Protein: CASRPRGTGGNEQFF.

There are a few counts of this clonotype. This chain's CDR3 is CSARPGVSTEAFF. The CDR3 DNA is TGCAGTGCTCGTCCGGGGGTGAGCACTGAAGCTTTCTTT. J is TRBJ1-1 and V is TRBV20-1, with D perhaps TRBD1 (5 bases). The germline CDR1 and CDR2 sequences are DFQATT and SNEGSKA (reference sequence). V gave up 5 bases and J gave up 4 bases, with 14 bases separating them. The CDR3 loop spans 13 amino acids.

This clonotype was observed a handful of times. The chain combines TRBV7-8 with TRBJ2-5; no clear D. V was cut by 5 bases and J by 2 bases, with 9 bases left in between. The CDR3 sequence is 13 residues long. Germline lookup yields CDR1 SGHVS and CDR2 FQNEAQ. CDR3 sequence (DNA): TGTGCCAGCAGCGACTTCCCTCAAGAGACCCAGTACTTC. This translates into CASSDFPQETQYF.

This chain connects TRBV30 to TRBJ2-1; perhaps D is TRBD1 or TRBD2 (6 bases each). The ends were cut back, 2 bases at V and 6 bases at J, with 14 bases in the middle. There are 14 residues in the CDR3. CDR1 and CDR2 from the germline V gene are GTSNPN and SVGIG (reference sequence). The CDR3: CAWSRPGEANEQFF. The CDR3 bases are TGTGCCTGGAGTCGTCCAGGGGAGGCCAATGAGCAGTTCTTC.

This chain uses TRBV14 with TRBJ2-4; 8 bases align to TRBD2. This CDR3 is built from 15 residues. V shed 1 base and J 5 bases; nucleotides not matched to a gene: 4. Germline V gene sequence: CDR1 SGHDN, CDR2 FVKESK. The DNA for the CDR3 is TGTGCCAGCAGCCAAGCACGGGGGGGCCAAAACATTCAGTACTTC. Translating it yields CASSQARGGQNIQYF.

In nucleotides, the CDR3 is TGTGCCAACCCCACAAGACAGGGAGGCAATCAGCCCCAGCATTTT. As protein: CANPTRQGGNQPQHF. The chain is built from TRBV6-1 and TRBJ1-5; 7 bases map to TRBD1. This CDR3 has 15 amino acids. The V and J ends lost 10 bases and 2 bases, in that order; junction bases with no gene match: 11. The germline gives CDR1 MNHNS, CDR2 SASEGT.

There are a few counts of this clonotype. V gene TRBV7-9 combines with J gene TRBJ2-7, with 8 bases aligning to TRBD1. The length of the CDR3 is 13 residues. V lost 8 bases and J lost 5; bases outside the gene matches: 8. CDR1 is SEHNR and CDR2 is FQNEAQ in the germline V gene (reference sequence). The CDR3 protein is CASGQDRVDEQYF. In DNA form, the CDR3 reads TGTGCCAGCGGACAGGACAGGGTTGACGAGCAGTACTTC.

The sample holds a few counts of this clonotype. The J gene is TRBJ2-7, the V gene TRBV13; 7 bases are shared with TRBD2. The V and J ends lost 5 bases and 3 bases, in that order; junction bases with no gene match: 7. The germline CDR1 and CDR2 sequences are PRHDT and FYEKMQ (reference sequence). The CDR3 length is 14 residues. The CDR3 region is CASSPSGGNYEQYF. DNA of the CDR3: TGTGCCAGCAGCCCTTCCGGGGGGAACTACGAGCAGTACTTC.

This clonotype was counted only a few times. The chain couples TRBV11-3 to TRBJ1-2; 7 bases are shared with TRBD1. In germline, CDR1 is SGHNT, CDR2 YENEEA. V dropped 4 bases and J dropped 2; count of bases not matched to a gene: 4. This CDR3 spans 14 amino acids. In nucleotides, the CDR3 is TGTGCCAGCAGCTCAAGGACAGGAAACTATGGCTACACCTTC. As protein: CASSSRTGNYGYTF.

In this sample, this clonotype turned up a few times. V gene TRBV18 combines with J gene TRBJ2-7, with 13 bases that match TRBD2. There are 17 residues in the CDR3. Germline-derived CDR1 and CDR2 are KGHSH and LQKENI. With V trimmed by 3 bases and J by 4 bases, 9 bases remained unmatched. For the CDR3, the DNA is TGTGCCAGCTCACCTTTGCCTGGGACTAGCGGGAATTACGAGCAGTACTTC. It specifies CASSPLPGTSGNYEQYF.

This clonotype appeared a few times. Relative to the germline gene, one junction end is altered; a read error may explain this. The chain uses TRBV5-1 and TRBJ1-2, with 8 bases lining up with TRBD1. CDR1 and CDR2 from the germline V gene are SGHRS and YFSETQ. The CDR3 spans 13 residues. The CDR3 here is CASSPGTGYGYTF. The CDR3 DNA reads as TGTGCCAGCAGCCCCGGGACAGGCTATGGCTACACCTTC.

In its sample, this clonotype was seen many times. V usage is TRBV6-6 and J usage is TRBJ2-5; TRBD2 matches 12 bases. Germline assignment: CDR1 MNHNY and CDR2 SVGAGI (reference sequence). The CDR3 length is 16 residues. V was clipped by 6 bases and J by 5 bases; unmatched bases: 10. The CDR3 here is CASRPPSSGGVETQYF. The CDR3 coding sequence is TGTGCCAGCAGACCCCCCTCTAGCGGGGGGGTGGAGACCCAGTACTTC.

This clonotype came up a few times. CDR3 loop: CAWSVQRTGTDTQYF. The CDR3 nucleotides read TGTGCCTGGAGTGTACAGCGGACTGGGACAGATACGCAGTATTTT. J is TRBJ2-3 and V is TRBV30, with TRBD2 as a possible D gene (5 bases). V lost 0 bases to trimming and J lost 3 bases, with 13 bases between them. The CDR3 has 15 amino acids. Germline-derived CDR1 and CDR2 are GTSNPN and SVGIG (reference sequence).

This clonotype was picked up a small number of times. The V call is TRBV10-3, the J call TRBJ2-6, with D unresolved. V dropped 7 bases and J dropped 0 bases, with 4 bases sitting between them. There are 13 residues in the CDR3. CDR1 ENHRY and CDR2 SYGVKD come from the germline V gene. CDR3 loop: CAITTSGANVLTF. The CDR3, as DNA: TGTGCCATCACCACCTCTGGGGCCAACGTCCTGACTTTC.

The V gene is TRBV12-3 or TRBV12-4, the J gene TRBJ2-5; 9 nucleotides line up with TRBD1. The CDR3 sequence is 16 residues long. The V gene end was trimmed by 5 bases and the J gene end by 0 bases; junction bases not matched to a gene: 7. Here the CDR3 DNA reads TGTGCCAGCAGTCACCGGGACAGGGCGTACCAAGAGACCCAGTACTTC. Its protein product is CASSHRDRAYQETQYF.